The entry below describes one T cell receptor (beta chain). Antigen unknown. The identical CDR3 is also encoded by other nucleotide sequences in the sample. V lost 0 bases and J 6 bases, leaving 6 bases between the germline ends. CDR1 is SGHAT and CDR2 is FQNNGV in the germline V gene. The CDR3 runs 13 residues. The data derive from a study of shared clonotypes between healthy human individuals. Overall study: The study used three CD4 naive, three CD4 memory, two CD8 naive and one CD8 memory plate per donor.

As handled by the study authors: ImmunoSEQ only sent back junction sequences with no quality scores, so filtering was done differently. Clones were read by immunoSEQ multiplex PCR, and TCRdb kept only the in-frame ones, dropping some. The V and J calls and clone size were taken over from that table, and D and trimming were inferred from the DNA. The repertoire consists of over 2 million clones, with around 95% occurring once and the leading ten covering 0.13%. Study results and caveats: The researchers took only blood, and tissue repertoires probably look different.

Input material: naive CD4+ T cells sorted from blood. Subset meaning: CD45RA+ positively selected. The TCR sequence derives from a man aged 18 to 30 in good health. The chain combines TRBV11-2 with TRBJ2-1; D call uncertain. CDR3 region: CASSLDRTNEQFF. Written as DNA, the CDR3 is TGTGCCAGCAGCTTAGACCGAACCAATGAGCAGTTCTTC.